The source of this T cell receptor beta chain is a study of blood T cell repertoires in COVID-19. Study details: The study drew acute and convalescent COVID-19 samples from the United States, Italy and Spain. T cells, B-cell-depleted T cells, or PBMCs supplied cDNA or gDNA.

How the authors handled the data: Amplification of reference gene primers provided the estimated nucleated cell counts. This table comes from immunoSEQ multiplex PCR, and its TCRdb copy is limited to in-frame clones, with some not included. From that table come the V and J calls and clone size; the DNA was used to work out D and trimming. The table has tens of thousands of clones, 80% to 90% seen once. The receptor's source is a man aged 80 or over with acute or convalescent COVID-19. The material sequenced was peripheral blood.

Written as DNA, the CDR3 is TGCGCCAGCAGCCGGGAGCTGAATCAGCCCCAGCATTTT. Translating gives CASSRELNQPQHF. The rearrangement uses TRBV4-1 and TRBJ1-5; D unclear. This CDR3 region has 13 residues. Germline V CDR1 and CDR2: MGHRA, YSYEKL. The V and J ends lost 4 bases and 4 bases respectively, with 8 bases between them.